The 31 T cell receptor beta chains below were found in one sample sequenced in a study of somatic mutations in cytotoxic T cells in rheumatoid arthritis. Libraries were prepared by immunoSEQ multiplex PCR; TCRdb keeps only in-frame clonotypes and omits some of them. Among about 19,000 clones listed, approximately 80% were seen once. Sequenced: CD8+ T cells sorted from blood. All receptors come from an adult with rheumatoid arthritis.

The gene calls are TRBV30 and TRBJ1-1; tentative D call: TRBD1 (6 bases). The CDR3 covers 13 residues. The germline V gene encodes CDR1 GTSNPN and CDR2 SVGIG (reference sequence). V was trimmed by 3 bases and J by 1 base, leaving 9 bases between them. The CDR3 protein is CAWSEGGNTEAFF. As DNA, the CDR3 is TGTGCCTGGAGCGAGGGGGGGAACACTGAAGCTTTCTTT.

The genes are TRBV21-1 and TRBJ1-1; the D segment call TRBD1 is taken from the table without a DNA check. TRBV21-1 is a documented pseudogene. The CDR3 loop spans 15 amino acids. CDR3 protein: CASSTDRAPNTEAFF. The CDR3 DNA is TGTGCCAGCAGCACTGACAGGGCCCCGAACACTGAAGCTTTCTTT.

This chain links TRBV28 with TRBJ2-7; 8 bases line up with TRBD2. The CDR3 spans 14 residues. CDR1 is MDHEN and CDR2 is SYDVKM in the germline V gene. After removal of 7 bases from V and 7 bases from J, the junction contained 12 bases not matched to a gene. Here the CDR3 DNA reads TGTGCCAGCACCGAAAGCGGGAGTCTTTATGAGCAGTACTTC. Protein sequence: CASTESGSLYEQYF.

This clone turned up a few times. The V and J genes are TRBV9 and TRBJ2-3, with 9 bases fitting TRBD2. The V segment lost 3 bases and the J segment 2 bases; nucleotides outside the gene matches: 13. CDR3 length: 18 amino acids. Germline V gene data show CDR1 as SGDLS and CDR2 as YYNGEE. The CDR3 loop reads CASSAEIGAGGPTDTQYF. CDR3 sequence (DNA): TGTGCCAGCAGCGCGGAGATCGGAGCGGGGGGACCCACAGATACGCAGTATTTT.

Written as DNA, the CDR3 is TGTGCCAGTAGTATCGCGGGGACCCCCTACGAGCAGTACTTC. As protein: CASSIAGTPYEQYF. This rearrangement joins TRBV19 to TRBJ2-7; TRBD2 is a possible D gene (6 bases). Germline V CDR1 and CDR2: LNHDA, SQIVND (reference sequence). Trimming stripped 3 bases from V and 2 bases from J, with 11 bases between. This CDR3 has 14 amino acids.

This clone was recorded once. The rearrangement joins TRBV7-9 to TRBJ1-2, with 7 positions matching TRBD1. This CDR3 comprises 14 residues. V trimming: 3 bases; J trimming: 4 bases; junction bases outside the gene matches: 5. Germline-derived CDR1 and CDR2 are SEHNR and FQNEAQ (reference sequence). CDR3 sequence: CASSLGDSLYGYTF. The CDR3 nucleotides read TGTGCCAGCAGCTTGGGGGACAGCCTCTATGGCTACACCTTC.

The rearrangement uses TRBV23-1 and TRBJ2-7; tentatively, D is TRBD1 (5 bases). TRBV23-1 is assigned to the ORF class and has an uncertain function. The CDR3 has 20 amino acids. V was shortened by 0 bases and J by 3 bases, with 27 bases between the two germline ends. CDR3: CASSQSGGKGSASCLYEQYF. CDR3 nucleotides: TGCGCCAGCAGTCAATCGGGTGGGAAGGGGTCTGCTTCTTGCCTCTACGAGCAGTACTTC.

The V gene is TRBV27, the J gene TRBJ2-1; 9 bases map to TRBD2. V shed 6 bases, J shed 5 bases, and the junction held 8 bases outside the gene matches. The CDR3 is 15 residues long. Germline V gene sequence: CDR1 MNHEY, CDR2 SMNVEV (reference sequence). As DNA, the CDR3 is TGTGCCAGCAGATTAGCGGGAGCGGGGAACAATGAGCAGTTCTTC. Protein product: CASRLAGAGNNEQFF.

The CDR3 region has the DNA TGTGCCAGTAGTCTAGGCGGGCAGCCCCAGCATTTT. Translating gives CASSLGGQPQHF. The chain recombines TRBV19 with TRBJ1-5; no firm D call. Germline values: CDR1 LNHDA, CDR2 SQIVND (reference sequence). V lost 5 bases and J lost 7, with 9 bases in between. The CDR3 runs to 12 residues.

The gene calls are TRBV30 and TRBJ1-2; D might be TRBD1 (5 bases). The CDR3 consists of 15 residues. The germline V gene encodes CDR1 GTSNPN and CDR2 SVGIG (reference sequence). V was clipped by 0 bases and J by 4 bases, with 15 bases between them. The CDR3 sequence is CAWSVPSGTLYGYTF. CDR3 sequence (DNA): TGTGCCTGGAGTGTACCTTCCGGGACTCTCTATGGCTACACCTTC. Together with reference TRBV30 and TRBJ1-2, the CDR3 gives the full variable domain: SQTIHQWPATLVQPVGSPLSLECTVEGTSNPNLYWYRQAAGRGLQLLFYSVGIGQISSEVPQNLSASRPQDRQFILSSKKLLLSDSGFYLCAWSVPSGTLYGYTFGSGTRLTVV.

The rearrangement links TRBV19 to TRBJ2-7, with 12 bases that match TRBD1. This CDR3 contains 15 residues. Germline values: CDR1 LNHDA, CDR2 SQIVND (reference sequence). Losses at the gene ends were 10 bases for V and 5 bases for J; bases not matched to a gene: 12. CDR3 amino acids: CATALFGTGGNEQYF. Here the CDR3 DNA reads TGTGCCACCGCGCTATTCGGGACAGGGGGCAACGAGCAGTACTTC.

This clone was seen only a few times. This chain links TRBV2 with TRBJ1-4; D call uncertain. V shed 0 bases and J shed 7 bases, with 6 bases lying between them. The germline gives CDR1 SNHLY, CDR2 FYNNEI. The CDR3 is made up of 13 amino acids. As DNA, the CDR3 is TGTGCCAGCAGTGAAGCGCGGAGTGAAAAACTGTTTTTT. This encodes CASSEARSEKLFF.

This clone appeared a single time. A read error may produce the germline difference seen at one junction end. The chain couples TRBV7-7 to TRBJ2-5; no firm D call. Per the germline V gene, CDR1 is SSHAT and CDR2 is FNYEAQ (reference sequence). This CDR3 is built from 12 residues. Written as DNA, the CDR3 is TGTGCTAGCAGCTTAGATCAAGAGACCCAGTACTTC. It encodes CASSLDQETQYF. Filled out from reference TRBV7-7 and TRBJ2-5, the complete variable domain reads GAGVSQSPRYKVTKRGQDVTLRCDPISSHATLYWYQQALGQGPEFLTYFNYEAQPDKSGLPSDRFSAERPEGSISTLTIQRTEQRDSAMYRCASSLDQETQYFGPGTRLLVL.

The rearrangement links TRBV15 to TRBJ1-3; D is undetermined. Trimming removed 1 base from V and 2 bases from J, with 6 bases in between. CDR3 size: 14 residues. The germline V gene encodes CDR1 LNHNV and CDR2 YYDKDF (reference sequence). The CDR3 sequence: CATSRGRPGNTIYF. CDR3 in DNA: TGTGCCACCAGCAGAGGGAGACCTGGAAACACCATATATTTT. Drawing the rest from reference TRBV15 and TRBJ1-3, the complete variable domain is DAMVIQNPRYQVTQFGKPVTLSCSQTLNHNVMYWYQQKSSQAPKLLFHYYDKDFNNEADTPDNFQSRRPNTSFCFLDIRSPGLGDTAMYLCATSRGRPGNTIYFGEGSWLTVV.

The V gene is TRBV27, the J gene TRBJ2-7; D gene ambiguous. The CDR3 runs 13 residues. The germline V gene has CDR1 MNHEY and CDR2 SMNVEV (reference sequence). The V gene lost 3 bases and the J gene lost 3 bases, with 9 bases spanning the gap. This chain's CDR3 is CASSFGRVYEQYF. In nucleotides, the CDR3 is TGTGCCAGCAGTTTCGGACGGGTCTACGAGCAGTACTTC.

The V and J genes are TRBV2 and TRBJ1-4, with D possibly matching TRBD1 (5 bases). Germline-derived CDR1 and CDR2 are SNHLY and FYNNEI. The CDR3 length is 16 residues. The germline V and J ends were trimmed by 7 bases and 4 bases, with 19 bases remaining between them. CDR3 loop: CASTRIGALYNEKLFF. The CDR3 DNA follows: TGTGCCAGCACCCGTATCGGGGCGTTATATAATGAAAAACTGTTTTTT.

The genes are TRBV5-5 and TRBJ2-1, with 13 bases lining up with TRBD2. The CDR3 is 15 residues long. Germline V gene data show CDR1 as SGHKS and CDR2 as YYEKEE (reference sequence). V lost 2 bases to trimming and J lost 10 bases; unmatched junction nucleotides: 6. Here the CDR3 reads CASSFGLAGAVEQFF. DNA for the CDR3: TGTGCCAGCAGCTTTGGACTAGCGGGGGCTGTGGAGCAGTTCTTC.

Here the CDR3 DNA reads TGTGCCAGCAGCTCCAGTCCCTTGGGGCAGTACTTC. Translation gives CASSSSPLGQYF. The chain carries TRBV7-9 and TRBJ2-7; no reliable D call. CDR3 length: 12 residues. V shed 4 bases and J shed 9 bases, with 13 bases lying between them. Germline V gives CDR1 SEHNR, CDR2 FQNEAQ (reference sequence).

This chain uses TRBV14 with TRBJ2-2; D not resolved. The CDR3 runs 15 residues. From germline, CDR1 is SGHDN and CDR2 FVKESK. With 4 bases removed from V and 0 bases from J, the gap between germline ends came to 9 bases. CDR3 bases: TGTGCCAGCAGCCCGACATCCACGAACACCGGGGAGCTGTTTTTT. This sequence encodes CASSPTSTNTGELFF.

The chain links TRBV19 to TRBJ1-1; D might be TRBD1 (6 bases). This CDR3 region has 15 residues. Germline CDR1 is LNHDA and CDR2 is SQIVND (reference sequence). Trimming stripped 5 bases from V and 1 base from J, with 14 bases between. The CDR3 DNA reads as TGTGCCAGTAGTCAAGGCACAGGGACGAACACTGAAGCTTTCTTT. Its translation: CASSQGTGTNTEAFF.

This sequence joins TRBV7-9 and TRBJ2-5, with a possible D match to TRBD1 (7 bases). V shed 5 bases and J shed 5 bases, with 12 bases lying between them. The length of the CDR3 is 13 residues. Germline V gene lookup returns CDR1 SEHNR and CDR2 FQNEAQ (reference sequence). CDR3 loop: CASSKQGRETQYF. The CDR3 DNA is TGTGCCAGCAGCAAACAGGGGAGGGAGACCCAGTACTTC. Full variable domain (outside the CDR3, taken from reference TRBV7-9 and TRBJ2-5): DTGVSQNPRHKITKRGQNVTFRCDPISEHNRLYWYRQTLGQGPEFLTYFQNEAQLEKSRLLSDRFSAERPKGSFSTLEIQRTEQGDSAMYLCASSKQGRETQYFGPGTRLLVL.

This chain uses TRBV4-1 with TRBJ1-5; D not resolved. The CDR3 is made up of 17 amino acids. The germline V gene encodes CDR1 MGHRA and CDR2 YSYEKL. The V end was cut by 1 base, the J end by 2 bases, with 15 bases between. The CDR3 sequence: CASSQVHGGWGNQPQHF. As DNA, the CDR3 is TGCGCCAGCAGCCAAGTTCATGGAGGATGGGGCAATCAGCCCCAGCATTTT.

The genes are TRBV27 and TRBJ2-3; D possibly corresponds to TRBD2 (5 bases). Germline-derived CDR1 and CDR2 are MNHEY and SMNVEV (reference sequence). CDR3 length: 14 residues. The V and J ends lost 3 bases and 5 bases respectively, with 12 bases between them. The CDR3 loop reads CASSLVPGGDTQYF. DNA for the CDR3: TGTGCCAGCAGTTTGGTCCCAGGAGGAGATACGCAGTATTTT.

This clone was observed a handful of times. The V gene is TRBV5-8, the J gene TRBJ1-4; 7 bases map to TRBD1. CDR3 size: 14 residues. Per the germline V gene, CDR1 is SGHTS and CDR2 is YDEGEE. V lost 1 base and J lost 7; bases outside the gene matches: 4. The CDR3 region has the DNA TGTGCCAGCAGCTTGAGAGGGGGCGGTGAAAAACTGTTTTTT. It translates to CASSLRGGGEKLFF. Full variable domain (outside the CDR3, taken from reference TRBV5-8 and TRBJ1-4): EAGVTQSPTHLIKTRGQQATLRCSPISGHTSVYWYQQALGLGLQFLLWYDEGEERNRGNFPPRFSGRQFPNYSSELNVNALELEDSALYLCASSLRGGGEKLFFGSGTQLSVL.

V gene TRBV25-1 combines with J gene TRBJ2-3; 8 bases line up with TRBD1. This CDR3 has 15 residues. V lost 7 bases, J lost 4 bases, and 10 bases stayed unmatched. Germline CDR1 reads MGHDK; CDR2 reads SYGVNS. CDR3: CASTRGRDISDTQYF. Here the CDR3 DNA reads TGTGCCAGCACCAGGGGGCGCGATATCTCAGATACGCAGTATTTT.

This clone is a singleton in its sample. This chain links TRBV30 with TRBJ2-1, with 9 bases fitting TRBD2. This CDR3 comprises 16 residues. Unmatched junction bases numbered 16, after V lost 4 bases and J lost 9 bases. Germline values: CDR1 GTSNPN, CDR2 SVGIG (reference sequence). The chain's CDR3 is CAWTPHGTSLYTEQFF. Here the CDR3 DNA reads TGTGCCTGGACCCCCCACGGGACTAGCCTATATACTGAGCAGTTCTTC.

The V call is TRBV5-1, the J call TRBJ1-6; D remains ambiguous. V lost 3 bases and J lost 0, with 7 bases in between. This CDR3 has 15 residues. Germline loops: CDR1 SGHRS, CDR2 YFSETQ. The chain's CDR3 is CASSSFSSYNSPLHF. The CDR3 region has the DNA TGCGCCAGCAGCTCCTTCAGCTCCTATAATTCACCCCTCCACTTT.

The genes are TRBV6-4 and TRBJ2-6; perhaps TRBD2 as D (6 bases). CDR1 and CDR2 (germline): MRHNA, SNTAGT. CDR3 length: 17 amino acids. Trimming stripped 3 bases from V and 0 bases from J, with 12 bases between. The CDR3 sequence is CASSEEGLSSGANVLTF. CDR3 coding DNA: TGTGCCAGCAGTGAGGAGGGGCTGAGCTCTGGGGCCAACGTCCTGACTTTC.

V and J are TRBV29-1 and TRBJ1-1; weak D call: TRBD1 (6 bases). V was trimmed by 7 bases and J by 5 bases, leaving 17 bases between them. There are 13 residues in the CDR3. The germline V gene encodes CDR1 SQVTM and CDR2 ANQGSEA. The chain's CDR3 is CSGTGLGRTEAFF. CDR3 in DNA: TGCAGCGGTACAGGGTTGGGAAGGACTGAAGCTTTCTTT.

This clone has only one observation. The V call is TRBV9, the J call TRBJ1-6; 7 bases align to TRBD1. Germline CDR1 is SGDLS and CDR2 is YYNGEE. Losses at the gene ends were 3 bases for V and 7 bases for J; bases not matched to a gene: 4. The CDR3 extends over 14 amino acids. The CDR3 nucleotides are TGTGCCAGCAGCGAGGACAGGTGGAATTCACCCCTCCACTTT. Residues: CASSEDRWNSPLHF.

V gene TRBV11-1 combines with J gene TRBJ2-7; D is unclear. CDR3 length: 14 residues. V was shortened by 6 bases and J by 0 bases, with 12 bases between the two germline ends. Germline CDR1 SGHAT, CDR2 FQDESV (reference sequence). The DNA for the CDR3 is TGTGCCAGCAGTCCCTATCGGAGCTCCTACGAGCAGTACTTC. Encoded protein: CASSPYRSSYEQYF.